This TCR beta chain appears in the sequencing data of a study of blood T cells in healthy people across ages. Regarding the study as a whole: Age brought a roughly linear fall in TCR beta diversity measured per million T cells.

This CDR3 is built from 17 residues. Trimming shortened V by 4 bases and J by 4 bases, and 17 bases separated the two germline ends. Germline CDR1 reads MGHRA; CDR2 reads YSYEKL. A sample-barcoded 5' primer and a J-beta primer mix were used in a second PCR of about 6 to 11 cycles. TCRdb reanalysed the 5' RACE reads using MiXCR and keeps one entry per CDR3 protein. The data show roughly 1,500,000 distinct CDR3 sequences, around 36% seen once. This clonotype is a singleton in its sample. Antigen unknown. Sequences were obtained from blood. The chain carries TRBV4-1 and TRBJ2-6; D may correspond to TRBD1 or TRBD2 (5 bases each). This receptor was identified in a woman under 40 in good health. The CDR3 is CASSLRGRADGANVLTF. Written as DNA, the CDR3 is TGCGCCAGCAGCCTCCGGGGCAGGGCTGACGGGGCCAACGTCCTGACTTTC.